The 27 T cell receptor beta chains below were found in one sample sequenced in a study of blood T cell repertoires in COVID-19. The method was immunoSEQ multiplex PCR; TCRdb's version includes in-frame clones alone and lacks a portion of them. The table lists roughly 350,000 clones, around 86% of them singletons. Sequenced material: peripheral blood. All receptors come from a woman between 45 and 65 years old with COVID-19, enrolled during active disease.

The chain couples TRBV11-2 to TRBJ2-1, with 7 bases fitting TRBD2. Germline values: CDR1 SGHAT, CDR2 FQNNGV. The CDR3 length is 16 residues. Trimming cost V 1 base and J 5 bases; bases outside gene matches: 8. The CDR3 DNA sequence: TGTGCCAGCAGCTTAGGTGGGGGGAGGGAAAACAATGAGCAGTTCTTC. This translates into CASSLGGGRENNEQFF. The whole variable domain, filled in from reference TRBV11-2 and TRBJ2-1, reads EAGVAQSPRYKIIEKRQSVAFWCNPISGHATLYWYQQILGQGPKLLIQFQNNGVVDDSQLPKDRFSAERLKGVDSTLKIQPAKLEDSAVYLCASSLGGGRENNEQFFGPGTRLTVL.

The CDR3: CASSETLLYGEENTEAFF. In nucleotides, the CDR3 is TGTGCCAGCAGTGAGACTCTGTTGTACGGCGAAGAGAACACTGAAGCTTTCTTT. V is TRBV6-1 and J is TRBJ1-1; no definite D call. With 3 bases removed from V and 1 base from J, the gap between germline ends came to 21 bases. The CDR3 extends over 18 amino acids. Germline assignment: CDR1 MNHNS and CDR2 SASEGT.

This chain links TRBV27 with TRBJ1-5; D not resolved. V was cut by 5 bases and J by 4 bases, with 12 bases left in between. This CDR3 has 14 residues. Germline assignment: CDR1 MNHEY and CDR2 SMNVEV (reference sequence). For the CDR3, the DNA is TGTGCCAGCAGTCCAGAGGGATCAAATCAGCCCCAGCATTTT. As protein: CASSPEGSNQPQHF.

The chain recombines TRBV5-6 with TRBJ2-2; D gene uncertain. Per germline, CDR1 SGHDT and CDR2 YYEEEE. The V end was cut by 4 bases, the J end by 6 bases, with 19 bases between. CDR3 length: 16 amino acids. This chain's CDR3 is CASSPRRRGSAGELFF. CDR3 bases: TGTGCCAGCAGCCCGCGTCGGCGCGGCAGCGCCGGGGAGCTGTTTTTT.

Turning to this clone: Other DNA sequences in this specimen translate into the identical CDR3. The CDR3 region has the DNA TGTGCCAGCTCACCACGCGGGGACACTGAAGCTTTCTTT. Its translation: CASSPRGDTEAFF. V and J are TRBV18 and TRBJ1-1; no firm D call. The CDR3 covers 13 residues. Germline values: CDR1 KGHSH, CDR2 LQKENI. Trimming pared 1 base from V and 3 bases from J, leaving 6 bases between.

A few counts support this clone. The genes are TRBV5-1 and TRBJ2-1; D not resolved. This CDR3 spans 13 amino acids. Germline CDR1 is SGHRS and CDR2 is YFSETQ. V lost 5 bases and J 7 bases, leaving 13 bases between the germline ends. CDR3 nucleotides: TGCGCCAGCAGGTCGCTCCAGGCTAATGAGCAGTTCTTC. It yields the protein CASRSLQANEQFF.

Regarding this clone: An end of the junction does not agree with germline; a read error may underlie this. The chain couples TRBV9 to TRBJ1-2, with 9 nucleotides matching TRBD1. CDR1 and CDR2 from the germline V gene are SGDLS and YYNGEE. The CDR3 totals 12 residues. This chain's CDR3 is CASSVDRGLPSF. CDR3 DNA sequence: TGTGCCAGCAGCGTAGACAGGGGGCTACCCTCCTTC. The full variable domain, in which reference TRBV9 and TRBJ1-2 provide the parts outside the CDR3, is DSGVTQTPKHLITATGQRVTLRCSPRSGDLSVYWYQQSLDQGLQFLIQYYNGEERAKGNILERFSAQQFPDLHSELNLSSLELGDSALYFCASSVDRGLPSFGSGTRLTVV.

This chain uses TRBV6-5 with TRBJ2-6, with D tentatively TRBD1 (6 bases). Trimming pared 4 bases from V and 6 bases from J, leaving 10 bases between. The CDR3 totals 14 residues. Germline values: CDR1 MNHEY, CDR2 SVGAGI. CDR3 nucleotides: TGTGCCAGCAGTTGGACAGTGGAGGCCAACGTCCTGACTTTC. This sequence encodes CASSWTVEANVLTF.

The gene calls are TRBV21-1 and TRBJ2-5; the table gives TRBD2 as D, unverified against the DNA. TRBV21-1 is classified as a pseudogene. The CDR3 is 16 residues long. CDR3 amino acids: CASSSSLAGGGETQYF. CDR3 bases: TGTGCCAGCAGCAGCAGCCTAGCGGGAGGGGGAGAGACCCAGTACTTC.

The genes are TRBV6-5 and TRBJ2-7; D not certain. CDR1 is MNHEY and CDR2 is SVGAGI in the germline V gene. V lost 7 bases, J lost 0 bases, and 16 bases lay in between. This CDR3 is built from 15 residues. This CDR3 is CASTPGYRSSYEQYF. CDR3 bases: TGTGCCAGCACCCCCGGGTATAGGAGCTCCTACGAGCAGTACTTC.

This rearrangement joins TRBV5-4 to TRBJ2-3, with 8 bases matching TRBD1. The CDR3 runs 14 residues. V was clipped by 4 bases and J by 5 bases; unmatched bases: 6. CDR1 is SGHNT and CDR2 is YYREEE in the germline V gene (reference sequence). CDR3 bases: TGTGCCAGCAGCCCCAAAGACAGGGGAGATACGCAGTATTTT. Translating it yields CASSPKDRGDTQYF.

The gene calls are TRBV7-2 and TRBJ2-2, with TRBD2 matching over 14 bases. The CDR3 runs 16 residues. Germline V lookup: CDR1 SGHTA, CDR2 FQGNSA. Trimming removed 5 bases from V and 5 bases from J; junction bases left unmatched: 4. The CDR3 spells CASSQGLAGVTGELFF. CDR3 nucleotide sequence: TGTGCCAGCAGCCAGGGACTAGCGGGAGTTACCGGGGAGCTGTTTTTT.

The chain combines TRBV6-1 with TRBJ1-4; 7 nucleotides match TRBD1. CDR3 length: 15 amino acids. Germline lookup yields CDR1 MNHNS and CDR2 SASEGT. Trimming took 3 bases from V and 2 from J; bases not matched to a gene: 3. Written as DNA, the CDR3 is TGTGCCAGCAGTGACAGGGGGTGGACTAATGAAAAACTGTTTTTT. This gives the protein CASSDRGWTNEKLFF.

CDR3 DNA sequence: TGTGCCAGCAGTTACTCGGTCAGGGGATCCTACGAGCAGTACTTC. It specifies CASSYSVRGSYEQYF. The chain links TRBV6-5 to TRBJ2-7, with D perhaps TRBD1 (6 bases). Germline CDR1 reads MNHEY; CDR2 reads SVGAGI. V shed 0 bases and J shed 1 base, with 10 bases lying between them. There are 15 residues in the CDR3.

This clone showed up just once. This specimen includes other DNA sequences encoding the same CDR3. The V and J genes are TRBV5-1 and TRBJ2-7; 8 bases line up with TRBD1. CDR3 length: 13 amino acids. Germline V gene sequence: CDR1 SGHRS, CDR2 YFSETQ. The junction had 2 bases not matched to a gene; V was cut back by 0 bases and J by 6 bases. The CDR3 loop is CASSLGQGSEQYF. The CDR3 coding sequence is TGCGCCAGCAGCTTGGGACAGGGGTCCGAGCAGTACTTC.

The V call is TRBV18, the J call TRBJ2-1; D remains unclear. Trimming removed 2 bases at V and 2 bases at J, with 7 bases between. The CDR3 sequence is 14 residues long. Germline V CDR1 and CDR2: KGHSH, LQKENI. The CDR3 coding sequence is TGTGCCAGCTCACCAGGCGGCCCCTACAATGAGCAGTTCTTC. Translated: CASSPGGPYNEQFF.

The chain couples TRBV11-2 to TRBJ2-1, with D perhaps TRBD2 (5 bases). CDR1 and CDR2 from the germline V gene are SGHAT and FQNNGV. Trimming took off 5 bases at V and 7 bases at J, with 21 bases between the two ends. This CDR3 comprises 16 residues. The CDR3: CASSPPGSPAINEQFF. Here the CDR3 DNA reads TGTGCCAGCAGCCCCCCTGGGAGTCCAGCGATTAATGAGCAGTTCTTC.

The chain uses TRBV25-1 and TRBJ1-1, with TRBD1 matching 7 bases. The V gene's germline CDR1 is MGHDK and CDR2 SYGVNS. Trimming cost V 6 bases and J 4 bases; bases outside gene matches: 14. The CDR3 extends over 16 amino acids. The CDR3 region has the DNA TGTGCCAGCAGAGATCCTAGTCAAGGGGGCTTCACTGAAGCTTTCTTT. This sequence encodes CASRDPSQGGFTEAFF.

As concerns this clone: Sequence at one end of the junction differs from germline and may be a read error. V gene TRBV24-1 combines with J gene TRBJ2-5; 8 positions agree with TRBD1. Per germline, CDR1 KGHDR and CDR2 SFDVKD. CDR3 length: 17 amino acids. Written as DNA, the CDR3 is TGTGTCACCAGTGATCCACCAGGGACAGGTGACCAAGAGACCCAGTACTTC. Its protein product is CVTSDPPGTGDQETQYF.

The rearrangement joins TRBV11-2 to TRBJ2-3; 8 nucleotides agree with TRBD2. Germline V gives CDR1 SGHAT, CDR2 FQNNGV. The CDR3 runs to 18 residues. Losses at the gene ends were 4 bases for V and 4 bases for J; bases not matched to a gene: 16. The CDR3 here is CASSSRGGGGRKADTQYF. DNA of the CDR3: TGTGCCAGCAGCTCGCGGGGAGGAGGCGGGAGGAAAGCAGATACGCAGTATTTT. Based on the CDR3 plus reference TRBV11-2 and TRBJ2-3, the full variable domain is EAGVAQSPRYKIIEKRQSVAFWCNPISGHATLYWYQQILGQGPKLLIQFQNNGVVDDSQLPKDRFSAERLKGVDSTLKIQPAKLEDSAVYLCASSSRGGGGRKADTQYFGPGTRLTVL.

J is TRBJ1-2 and V is TRBV12-1; the D call in the table, TRBD1, was not verified against the DNA. TRBV12-1 counts as a pseudogene. This CDR3 spans 12 amino acids. The CDR3 coding sequence is TGTGCCAGCAGCTCAGTCCCTGGCGGCTACACCTTC. Amino acid sequence: CASSSVPGGYTF.

The rearrangement links TRBV10-1 to TRBJ2-5, with 9 bases matching TRBD1. Germline values: CDR1 WNHNN, CDR2 SYGVQD (reference sequence). J gave up 5 bases and V 8 bases, and 12 bases lay outside the gene matches. This CDR3 has 15 residues. CDR3 region: CASSRTGASSETQYF. CDR3 coding DNA: TGCGCCAGCTCGCGGACAGGGGCGTCTTCGGAGACCCAGTACTTC.

This chain uses TRBV27 with TRBJ1-4; TRBD1 agrees at 7 bases. CDR1 and CDR2 (germline): MNHEY, SMNVEV (reference sequence). This CDR3 region has 15 residues. V lost 4 bases, J lost 4 bases, and 6 bases stayed unmatched. The CDR3 region is CASSSGGGINEKLFF. The CDR3 region has the DNA TGTGCCAGCAGTTCAGGGGGAGGAATTAATGAAAAACTGTTTTTT.

Of note for this clone: A much larger clone differs from this one at a single base, so this may be a read error. This sequence joins TRBV9 and TRBJ1-1; the D is unclear. In germline, CDR1 is SGDLS, CDR2 YYNGEE. This CDR3 contains 12 residues. The V end was cut by 3 bases, the J end by 1 base, with 4 bases between. Here the CDR3 reads CASSDRNTEAFF. CDR3 DNA: TGTGCCAGCAGCGACAGGAACACTGAAGCTTTCTTT.

This chain links TRBV2 with TRBJ2-1, with 9 bases that match TRBD2. Per germline, CDR1 SNHLY and CDR2 FYNNEI. Losses at the gene ends were 4 bases for V and 3 bases for J; bases not matched to a gene: 4. CDR3 length: 15 amino acids. Here the CDR3 DNA reads TGTGCCAGCAGTGTAACTAGCGGGTACTACAATGAGCAGTTCTTC. This encodes CASSVTSGYYNEQFF.

The gene calls are TRBV18 and TRBJ2-7, with TRBD1 identical over 7 bases. The CDR3 extends over 16 amino acids. Trimming cost V 2 bases and J 0 bases; bases outside gene matches: 7. Germline CDR1 is KGHSH and CDR2 is LQKENI. The CDR3 nucleotides are TGTGCCAGCTCACCAGGGGACAGAACACCCTCCTACGAGCAGTACTTC. Translated, it gives CASSPGDRTPSYEQYF. The complete variable domain, with remaining parts taken from reference TRBV18 and TRBJ2-7, reads NAGVMQNPRHLVRRRGQEARLRCSPMKGHSHVYWYRQLPEEGLKFMVYLQKENIIDESGMPKERFSAEFPKEGPSILRIQQVVRGDSAAYFCASSPGDRTPSYEQYFGPGTRLTVT.

The V gene is TRBV5-1, the J gene TRBJ1-2; TRBD1 is a possible D gene (6 bases). The V and J ends lost 1 base and 4 bases respectively, with 8 bases between them. Germline CDR1 and CDR2: SGHRS and YFSETQ. The CDR3 is made up of 13 amino acids. The CDR3, as DNA: TGCGCCAGCAGCTTGAGGGACATCTATGGCTACACCTTC. Translation gives CASSLRDIYGYTF.